Below, 3 T cell receptor beta chains from the same sample are listed, as sequenced in a study of beta chain features in type 1 diabetes. TCRB transcripts that were expressed got sequenced, as all of the isolated RNA had been reverse transcribed. Assay: immunoSEQ multiplex PCR; the TCRdb copy retains only in-frame clones and omits some. The sample carries under 400,000 clones, roughly 12% recorded once. Sequenced sample: naive CD4+ T cells from blood. These receptors all stem from a man younger than 35 in good health.

The V and J genes are TRBV29-1 and TRBJ1-2; D remains unclear. The CDR3 is 13 residues long. Germline lookup yields CDR1 SQVTM and CDR2 ANQGSEA. Trimming left V 3 bases short and J 2 bases short, with 10 bases between. The CDR3 region is CSVDKGANYGYTF. In DNA, the CDR3 is TGCAGCGTTGATAAGGGAGCCAACTATGGCTACACCTTC.

The J gene is TRBJ2-5, the V gene TRBV7-2; 8 bases align to TRBD1. The CDR3 covers 16 residues. The J segment lost 5 bases and the V segment lost 0 bases, leaving 8 bases of the junction unmatched. CDR1 and CDR2 (germline): SGHTA, FQGNSA. The CDR3 spells CASSLAGRGLAETQYF. In nucleotides, the CDR3 is TGTGCCAGCAGCTTAGCTGGCAGGGGGCTGGCGGAGACCCAGTACTTC.

This clone has just a few counts. This chain joins TRBV28 and TRBJ2-7; tentatively, D is TRBD1 (5 bases). Per the germline V gene, CDR1 is MDHEN and CDR2 is SYDVKM. The CDR3 loop spans 13 amino acids. V was cut by 1 base and J by 4 bases, with 8 bases left in between. The CDR3 reads CASSLSQGYEQYF. CDR3 DNA sequence: TGTGCCAGCAGTTTATCCCAGGGTTACGAGCAGTACTTC.